This T cell receptor beta chain was sequenced during a study of cytomegalovirus exposure and HLA in healthy donors. Study-level information: Some 85 million unique TCRs from HLA-typed donors were held in an early data release.

Turning to this clone: Its matching antigen is unknown.

The study, taken as a whole, reports: An analysis that was carried out later associated 15,000 to 20,000 TCR beta sequences with HLA alleles at 0.05 false discovery rate. Common viral pathogens seemed, in a later analysis, to connect with several of the most significant clusters.

The CDR3 consists of 17 residues. Germline V gene sequence: CDR1 LNHDA, CDR2 SQIVND (reference sequence). Unmatched junction bases numbered 14, after V lost 7 bases and J lost 0 bases. Amplification used 60 Vbeta primers and 13 Jbeta primers. Per the original methods: Later work found about 80 million unique TCR beta chains, with roughly 11 million shared. The data were produced by immunoSEQ multiplex PCR, yet TCRdb's version contains in-frame clones alone and is incomplete. The V and J calls and clone size were taken over from that table, and D and trimming were inferred from the DNA. The sample shows 100,000 to 150,000 clones, roughly 80% of them seen only once.

The clonotype was recovered from a man younger than 35 in good health and CMV-seropositive. The material sequenced was PBMCs. V gene TRBV19 combines with J gene TRBJ1-1; the match to TRBD1 covers 7 bases. The CDR3 DNA sequence: TGTGCCAGTACCCCGGGGACAGCGAGGGATATGAACACTGAAGCTTTCTTT. Its translation: CASTPGTARDMNTEAFF. Full variable domain (rest looked up from reference TRBV19 and TRBJ1-1): DGGITQSPKYLFRKEGQNVTLSCEQNLNHDAMYWYRQDPGQGLRLIYYSQIVNDFQKGDIAEGYSVSREKKESFPLTVTSAQKNPTAFYLCASTPGTARDMNTEAFFGQGTRLTVV.